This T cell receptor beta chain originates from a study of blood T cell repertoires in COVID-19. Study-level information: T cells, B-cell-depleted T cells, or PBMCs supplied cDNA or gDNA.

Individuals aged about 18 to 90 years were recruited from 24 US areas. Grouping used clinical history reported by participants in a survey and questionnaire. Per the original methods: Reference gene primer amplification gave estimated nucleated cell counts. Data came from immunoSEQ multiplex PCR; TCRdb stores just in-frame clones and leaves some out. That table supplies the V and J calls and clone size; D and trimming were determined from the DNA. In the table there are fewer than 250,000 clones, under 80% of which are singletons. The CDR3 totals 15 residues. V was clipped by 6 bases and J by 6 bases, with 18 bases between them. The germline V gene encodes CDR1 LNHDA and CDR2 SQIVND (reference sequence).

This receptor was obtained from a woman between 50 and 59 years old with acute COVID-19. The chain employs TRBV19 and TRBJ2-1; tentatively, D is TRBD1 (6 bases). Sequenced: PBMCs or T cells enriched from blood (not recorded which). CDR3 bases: TGTGCCAGTAGCTTGGGAAGGGGGTGGCTCAATGAGCAGTTCTTC. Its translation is CASSLGRGWLNEQFF.